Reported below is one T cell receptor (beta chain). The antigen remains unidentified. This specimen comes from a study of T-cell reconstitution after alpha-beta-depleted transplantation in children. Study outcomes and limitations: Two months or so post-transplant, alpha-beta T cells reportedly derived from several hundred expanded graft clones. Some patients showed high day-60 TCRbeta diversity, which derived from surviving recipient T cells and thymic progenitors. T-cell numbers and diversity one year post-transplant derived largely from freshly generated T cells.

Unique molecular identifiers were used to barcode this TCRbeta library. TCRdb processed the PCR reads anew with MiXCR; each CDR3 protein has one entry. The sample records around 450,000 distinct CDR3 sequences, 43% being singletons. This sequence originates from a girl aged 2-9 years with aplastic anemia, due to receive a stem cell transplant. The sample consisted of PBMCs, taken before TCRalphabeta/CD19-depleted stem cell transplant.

Written as DNA, the CDR3 is TGTGCCAGCAGTTACCGTTCCAGGGGGACTTTGAAGCCTTTCTTT. Translation: CASSYRSRGTLKPFF. The chain combines TRBV6-5 with TRBJ1-1, with TRBD1 matching 7 bases. Germline CDR1 reads MNHEY; CDR2 reads SVGAGI. This CDR3 spans 15 amino acids. V gave up 2 bases and J gave up 12 bases; unmatched junction bases: 15.